The rows below give T cell receptor beta chains drawn from one sample of a study of blood T cell repertoires in COVID-19. Sequencing was performed with immunoSEQ multiplex PCR; in TCRdb, only in-frame clones are kept and a portion is missing. The table lists 200,000 to 250,000 clones, 85% to 90% of them singletons. Sequenced material: PBMCs or T cells enriched from blood (not recorded which). These receptors all come from a man aged 30-40 years who had recovered from COVID-19. CDR3s include the opening cysteine and the closing phenylalanine or tryptophan. Each record gives: clone size, J gene, V gene, D gene, CDR3 DNA, CDR3 protein. The D gene is left open where the match is weak. Not all rows give a size; the values are once, few, many and, for expanded clones, a class.

clone size: -
J gene: TRBJ2-6
V gene: TRBV29-1
D gene: TRBD1
CDR3 DNA: TGCAGCGTAGCCACAGGGGGTAGATCTGGGGCCAACGTCCTGACTTTC
CDR3 protein: CSVATGGRSGANVLTF

clone size: -
J gene: TRBJ1-5
V gene: TRBV19
D gene: -
CDR3 DNA: TGTGCCAGTGGGGCAGGGAGGGCCGGTGAGCGGCAGCCCCAGCATTTT
CDR3 protein: CASGAGRAGERQPQHF

clone size: once
J gene: TRBJ2-7
V gene: TRBV30
D gene: TRBD1
CDR3 DNA: TGTGCCTGGAGTGTGGACAGGGGTTTCGAGCAGTACTTC
CDR3 protein: CAWSVDRGFEQYF

clone size: -
J gene: TRBJ2-7
V gene: TRBV6-4
D gene: TRBD1
CDR3 DNA: TGTGCCACCCGACAGGGAAACGAGCAGTACTTC
CDR3 protein: CATRQGNEQYF

clone size: -
J gene: TRBJ2-7
V gene: TRBV21-1
D gene: -
CDR3 DNA: TGTGCCAGCAGCAAAGAGACTAGCGGGGGCCTGTACTACGAGCAGTACTTC
CDR3 protein: CASSKETSGGLYYEQYF

clone size: -
J gene: TRBJ2-4
V gene: TRBV4-1
D gene: -
CDR3 DNA: TGCGCCAGCAGCCAACCTGGACAGAAAAACATTCAGTACTTC
CDR3 protein: CASSQPGQKNIQYF

clone size: -
J gene: TRBJ2-3
V gene: TRBV24-1
D gene: -
CDR3 DNA: TGTGCCACCAGTAATGCCGGTGGCACAGATACGCAGTATTTT
CDR3 protein: CATSNAGGTDTQYF

clone size: -
J gene: TRBJ2-1
V gene: TRBV6-2/TRBV6-3
D gene: -
CDR3 DNA: TGTGCCAGCAGTCGCCGGGACATAGAGCAGTTCTTC
CDR3 protein: CASSRRDIEQFF

clone size: -
J gene: TRBJ2-5
V gene: TRBV9
D gene: TRBD2
CDR3 DNA: TGTGCCAGCAGCGTCTCTAGCGGGGAGACCCAGTACTTC
CDR3 protein: CASSVSSGETQYF

clone size: -
J gene: TRBJ2-1
V gene: TRBV29-1
D gene: -
CDR3 DNA: TGCAGCGTTGGTGGTGGGGAACGGGGGACCTACAATGAGCAGTTCTTC
CDR3 protein: CSVGGGERGTYNEQFF

clone size: -
J gene: TRBJ2-1
V gene: TRBV11-1
D gene: TRBD1
CDR3 DNA: TGTGCCAGCAGTAACAGGGGGCTGGGTGAGCAGTTCTTC
CDR3 protein: CASSNRGLGEQFF

clone size: -
J gene: TRBJ1-1
V gene: TRBV5-6
D gene: -
CDR3 DNA: TGTGCCAGCAGCTTGATCGTTTTGGGGAGTGAAGCTTTCTTT
CDR3 protein: CASSLIVLGSEAFF

clone size: once
J gene: TRBJ2-7
V gene: TRBV24-1
D gene: TRBD1
CDR3 DNA: TGTGCCACCAGTGACCCGGGACAGGGTACCTACGAGCAGTACTTC
CDR3 protein: CATSDPGQGTYEQYF

clone size: -
J gene: TRBJ1-3
V gene: TRBV18
D gene: -
CDR3 DNA: TGTGCCAGCTCATCAATTCAGGGAGGAAGCTCTGGAAACACCATATATTTT
CDR3 protein: CASSSIQGGSSGNTIYF

clone size: -
J gene: TRBJ2-7
V gene: TRBV19
D gene: -
CDR3 DNA: TGTGCCAGTAGTAAAAACGGGAATAACGACGAGCAGTACTTC
CDR3 protein: CASSKNGNNDEQYF

clone size: -
J gene: TRBJ2-7
V gene: TRBV30
D gene: TRBD1
CDR3 DNA: TGTGCCTGGAGTGTACGACAGGGTACCTACGAGCAGTACTTC
CDR3 protein: CAWSVRQGTYEQYF

clone size: -
J gene: TRBJ1-2
V gene: TRBV7-2
D gene: -
CDR3 DNA: TGTGCCAGCAGCTTAAGCCAGGCGAACTATGGCTACACCTTC
CDR3 protein: CASSLSQANYGYTF

clone size: -
J gene: TRBJ2-1
V gene: TRBV28
D gene: -
CDR3 DNA: TGTGCCAGCACCATTGTTGGGCTAGCAGCGGGCAATGAGCAGTTCTTC
CDR3 protein: CASTIVGLAAGNEQFF

clone size: -
J gene: TRBJ2-2
V gene: TRBV7-9
D gene: -
CDR3 DNA: TGTGCCAGCAGCCAATACAGGAACACCGGGGAGCTGTTTTTT
CDR3 protein: CASSQYRNTGELFF

clone size: -
J gene: TRBJ2-3
V gene: TRBV10-3
D gene: -
CDR3 DNA: TGTGCCATCAGTGAGGTATCGCGGCTTAGCACAGATACGCAGTATTTT
CDR3 protein: CAISEVSRLSTDTQYF

clone size: -
J gene: TRBJ2-7
V gene: TRBV6-1
D gene: -
CDR3 DNA: TGTGCCAGCAGTGAAATCCTTTCCTACGAGCAGTACTTC
CDR3 protein: CASSEILSYEQYF

clone size: -
J gene: TRBJ2-7
V gene: TRBV5-6
D gene: -
CDR3 DNA: TGTGCCAGCAGCTGGGGAACGGGCGGGAACGAGCAGTACTTC
CDR3 protein: CASSWGTGGNEQYF

clone size: -
J gene: TRBJ1-5
V gene: TRBV27
D gene: TRBD1
CDR3 DNA: TGTGCCAGCAGTCCAAACTCCGGGACAGAGAATCAGCCCCAGCATTTT
CDR3 protein: CASSPNSGTENQPQHF

clone size: -
J gene: TRBJ2-3
V gene: TRBV6-2/TRBV6-3
D gene: -
CDR3 DNA: TGTGCCAGCAGTTACCTGAGTGATAATACAGATACGCAGTATTTT
CDR3 protein: CASSYLSDNTDTQYF

clone size: -
J gene: TRBJ2-7
V gene: TRBV6-2/TRBV6-3
D gene: -
CDR3 DNA: TGTGCCAGCAGTTCTCACAGAAGAGACTACGAGCAGTACTTC
CDR3 protein: CASSSHRRDYEQYF

clone size: once
J gene: TRBJ2-2
V gene: TRBV19
D gene: -
CDR3 DNA: TGTGCCAGTAGTACCCCAGATGTCACCGGGGAGCTGTTTTTT
CDR3 protein: CASSTPDVTGELFF

clone size: -
J gene: TRBJ2-2
V gene: TRBV6-2/TRBV6-3
D gene: TRBD1
CDR3 DNA: TGTGCCAGCAGTTACTCTTCCAGGGGGCTAAGCACCGGGGAGCTGTTTTTT
CDR3 protein: CASSYSSRGLSTGELFF

clone size: few
J gene: TRBJ1-2
V gene: TRBV6-5
D gene: -
CDR3 DNA: TGTGCCAGCAGTAGCGGGACAAATCAGTTTGGCTACACCTTC
CDR3 protein: CASSSGTNQFGYTF

clone size: -
J gene: TRBJ2-5
V gene: TRBV12-5
D gene: -
CDR3 DNA: TGTGCTAGTGGTTTGGGCACAGGGAAGAGGGAGACCCAGTACTTC
CDR3 protein: CASGLGTGKRETQYF